Listed below are T cell receptor beta chains from one sample, sequenced in a study of cytomegalovirus exposure and HLA in healthy donors. The protocol was immunoSEQ multiplex PCR, while the TCRdb copy is restricted to in-frame clones and leaves out a portion. The top ten hold about 13% of the sample, which has approximately 110,000 clones, around three quarters seen once. The sequenced material came from PBMCs. The origin of the receptors is a woman aged 60-75 years in good health and CMV-seropositive. CDR3s include the opening cysteine and the closing phenylalanine or tryptophan. Rows give clone size only sometimes, using once, few, many, or a class for an expanded clone.

J gene	clone size	V gene	CDR3 protein
TRBJ1-2	few	TRBV10-3	CATRGQGTSNGYTF
TRBJ1-2	-	TRBV5-8	CASSGFSGGYTF
TRBJ2-1	-	TRBV7-2	CASSLFRTSGVEQFF
TRBJ2-5	once	TRBV29-1	CSVEDHSLQETQYF
TRBJ2-7	-	TRBV18	CASSPRREGPSGEQYF
TRBJ1-6	-	TRBV5-4	CASSLWGQGLSPLHF
TRBJ2-5	-	TRBV6-6	CASTLDRVEETQYF
TRBJ1-3	-	TRBV7-8	CASSFSGSGNTIYF
TRBJ1-4	few	TRBV10-2	CASSGRGGNEKLFF
TRBJ1-1	-	TRBV7-8	CASSLGRGAEAFF
TRBJ2-4	-	TRBV4-1	CASSQGAAKNIQYF
TRBJ1-6	once	TRBV7-2	CASSFRGKVTPLHF
TRBJ2-7	-	TRBV5-4	CASSLNGLAGGRQNEQYF
TRBJ2-1	-	TRBV5-4	CASRLAGGLSQGSYNEQFF
TRBJ1-2	-	TRBV5-1	CASSRGQVESYGYTF
TRBJ1-1	-	TRBV2	CASSQGPRASAFF
TRBJ1-2	-	TRBV4-3	CASSQDLVAGGNYGYTF
TRBJ1-4	-	TRBV15	CATSRAVLNEKLFF
TRBJ2-7	once	TRBV6-1	CASSVLRDRGQREQYF
TRBJ1-2	-	TRBV6-6	CASRREIIRSYGYTF
TRBJ2-7	-	TRBV7-8	CASSPILRVSSYEQYF
TRBJ2-1	few	TRBV10-3	CAIRGRLAGDLEQFF
TRBJ1-3	once	TRBV10-3	CAISESTRGPGNTIYF
TRBJ2-3	-	TRBV9	CASSVEHRTDTQYF
TRBJ2-1	once	TRBV5-4	CASSPRQGYNEQFF
TRBJ2-2	-	TRBV6-1	CASGRERTGELFF
TRBJ1-5	-	TRBV5-1	CASSLGGEHQPQHF
TRBJ1-2	few	TRBV6-5	CASSYVASNNYGYTF
TRBJ1-1	-	TRBV5-4	CASSLGGKNTEAFF
TRBJ1-6	-	TRBV11-2	CASSFGQTYNSPLHF
TRBJ1-5	-	TRBV28	CASSSGPWDSHDSNQPQHF
TRBJ1-2	-	TRBV19	CASKASPRMNGYTF
-	-	TRBV4-2	CASSQDEREGTEQYF
TRBJ2-5	once	TRBV13	CASSFFGYSQETQYF
TRBJ2-7	-	TRBV7-2	CASSIVPLGLAGYEQYF
TRBJ2-7	once	TRBV10-3	CAIGGTGTSYEQYF
-	-	TRBV6-1	CASSELAGAYEQYF
TRBJ1-2	few	TRBV28	CASSFTGVGYTF
TRBJ1-4	-	TRBV7-2	CASRRGPSVTNEKLFF
TRBJ2-5	-	TRBV21-1	CASSSSTTKRPDIFAAGTQYF
TRBJ1-1	-	TRBV14	CASSQIPGQGNTEAFF